These 27 T cell receptor beta chains were sequenced from one sample in a study of blood T cell repertoires in COVID-19. The data were produced by immunoSEQ multiplex PCR, yet TCRdb's version contains in-frame clones alone and is incomplete. The data hold 210,000 or so clones, with about three quarters observed a single time. Sequencing input: peripheral blood. The receptors here all came from an elderly woman with active or convalescent COVID-19.

This clone was seen more than once but under ten times. This chain uses TRBV18 with TRBJ1-3; D might be TRBD1 (5 bases). Between the trimmed V and J ends, which lost 2 bases and 0 bases, there was a span of 14 bases. Germline CDR1 reads KGHSH; CDR2 reads LQKENI. The CDR3 loop spans 17 amino acids. The CDR3 protein is CASSPTFDSSSGNTIYF. In DNA, the CDR3 is TGTGCCAGCTCACCAACCTTTGACAGCAGCTCTGGAAACACCATATATTTT.

This chain connects TRBV28 to TRBJ1-5; 10 bases align to TRBD1. Germline V gene sequence: CDR1 MDHEN, CDR2 SYDVKM. The CDR3 runs 15 residues. The junction had 4 bases not matched to a gene; V was cut back by 6 bases and J by 2 bases. The CDR3 spells CASSRDRGGNQPQHF. CDR3 sequence (DNA): TGTGCCAGCAGCCGGGACAGGGGAGGCAATCAGCCCCAGCATTTT.

This clone was detected many times. V and J are TRBV28 and TRBJ1-1; D is unclear. From germline, CDR1 is MDHEN and CDR2 SYDVKM. The CDR3 covers 12 residues. V lost 5 bases and J lost 5, with 9 bases in between. CDR3 amino acids: CASSTGYTEAFF. The CDR3 region has the DNA TGTGCCAGCAGTACGGGGTATACTGAAGCTTTCTTT.

The chain employs TRBV2 and TRBJ2-7; 7 positions match TRBD1. The CDR3 has 14 amino acids. V dropped 4 bases and J dropped 6; count of bases not matched to a gene: 9. Germline loops: CDR1 SNHLY, CDR2 FYNNEI. CDR3 DNA: TGTGCCAGCAGTGCATCACAGGGGTTAAGCGAGCAGTACTTC. Translating gives CASSASQGLSEQYF. Together with reference TRBV2 and TRBJ2-7, the CDR3 gives the full variable domain: EPEVTQTPSHQVTQMGQEVILRCVPISNHLYFYWYRQILGQKVEFLVSFYNNEISEKSEIFDDQFSVERPDGSNFTLKIRSTKLEDSAMYFCASSASQGLSEQYFGPGTRLTVT.

This chain connects TRBV28 to TRBJ1-5; D uncertain. The CDR3 runs to 15 residues. The germline V and J ends were trimmed by 6 bases and 2 bases, with 14 bases remaining between them. The germline V gene encodes CDR1 MDHEN and CDR2 SYDVKM. Written as DNA, the CDR3 is TGTGCCAGCAGAGATCCATCAGCGGGCAATCAGCCCCAGCATTTT. It translates to CASRDPSAGNQPQHF.

The CDR3 here is CASRKGAGTSSSYNEQFF. The CDR3 nucleotides read TGTGCCAGCAGAAAAGGAGCGGGCACCTCCTCATCCTACAATGAGCAGTTCTTC. The chain carries TRBV21-1 and TRBJ2-1; TRBD2, the D gene given by the table, was not confirmed from the DNA. TRBV21-1 is labeled a pseudogene. The CDR3 is 18 amino acids.

The chain recombines TRBV7-8 with TRBJ2-3, with a tentative D call TRBD2 (5 bases). Trimming left V 1 base short and J 4 bases short, with 15 bases between. Germline V lookup: CDR1 SGHVS, CDR2 FQNEAQ. The CDR3 consists of 16 residues. The CDR3 sequence: CASSLGSGGSPDTQYF. The CDR3 DNA follows: TGTGCCAGCAGCTTAGGGAGCGGTGGGTCCCCAGATACGCAGTATTTT.

The chain uses TRBV7-6 and TRBJ1-1; weak D call: TRBD1 (6 bases). This CDR3 region has 16 residues. Trimming removed 1 base at V and 1 base at J, with 13 bases between. CDR1 is SGHVS, CDR2 FNYEAQ, per germline. The chain's CDR3 is CASSLELSRGNTEAFF. The CDR3 bases are TGTGCCAGCAGCTTAGAGCTAAGCAGGGGGAACACTGAAGCTTTCTTT.

There are a few counts of this clone. The gene calls are TRBV6-2 or TRBV6-3 and TRBJ1-2, with D possibly matching TRBD1 (6 bases). Germline assignment: CDR1 MNHEY and CDR2 SVGEGT. The CDR3 extends over 13 amino acids. V lost 0 bases and J 5 bases, leaving 7 bases between the germline ends. The CDR3 here is CASSYSGAYGYTF. CDR3 bases: TGTGCCAGCAGTTACTCGGGGGCGTATGGCTACACCTTC.

This chain joins TRBV6-5 and TRBJ1-3, with D maybe TRBD1 (6 bases). Germline V gene sequence: CDR1 MNHEY, CDR2 SVGAGI. There are 16 residues in the CDR3. V lost 2 bases and J lost 4, with 15 bases in between. The CDR3 reads CASSYGRGARGNTIYF. The CDR3 DNA reads as TGTGCCAGCAGTTACGGGAGGGGGGCGCGGGGAAACACCATATATTTT.

The gene calls are TRBV19 and TRBJ2-1; possibly TRBD2 for D (6 bases). Germline V gene lookup returns CDR1 LNHDA and CDR2 SQIVND (reference sequence). This CDR3 region has 13 residues. Trimming stripped 2 bases from V and 8 bases from J, with 10 bases between. CDR3 sequence (DNA): TGTGCCAGTAGTATATGGCGCGGGGATGAGCAGTTCTTC. It yields the protein CASSIWRGDEQFF.

The chain joins TRBV5-1 to TRBJ1-2; D not resolved. This CDR3 spans 15 amino acids. The V and J ends lost 4 bases and 1 base respectively, with 14 bases between them. Germline CDR1 reads SGHRS; CDR2 reads YFSETQ. This CDR3 is CASSPLSGSNYGYTF. CDR3 nucleotides: TGCGCCAGCAGCCCACTCTCGGGTAGTAACTATGGCTACACCTTC.

V and J are TRBV28 and TRBJ1-2; D is unresolved. The V end lost 6 bases, the J end lost 8 bases, and 7 bases lay between the germline ends. Germline lookup yields CDR1 MDHEN and CDR2 SYDVKM. The CDR3 extends over 10 amino acids. The CDR3 loop reads CASSQHGYTF. The CDR3 DNA is TGTGCCAGCAGCCAACACGGCTACACCTTC.

The chain combines TRBV3-1 (or the pseudogene TRBV3-2) with TRBJ1-6; TRBD1 agrees at 7 bases. Germline assignment: CDR1 LGHDT and CDR2 YNNKEL (reference sequence). J lost 10 bases, V lost 7 bases, and 7 bases had no gene match. The CDR3 consists of 13 residues. CDR3 sequence reads: CASNRQGGSPLHF. The CDR3 nucleotides read TGTGCCAGCAACCGACAGGGTGGATCACCCCTCCACTTT.

This clone showed up just a few times. The chain joins TRBV11-3 to TRBJ2-1; TRBD2 matches at 13 bases. This CDR3 region has 16 residues. Looked up from germline, CDR1 is SGHNT and CDR2 is YENEEA. The junction had 1 base not matched to a gene; V was cut back by 0 bases and J by 5 bases. The DNA for the CDR3 is TGTGCCAGCAGCTTAGATGGGACTAGCGGGGACAATGAGCAGTTCTTC. Translating gives CASSLDGTSGDNEQFF.

The rearrangement joins TRBV5-1 to TRBJ1-1; D is ambiguous. Germline lookup yields CDR1 SGHRS and CDR2 YFSETQ. This CDR3 is built from 14 residues. Trimming pared 0 bases from V and 0 bases from J, leaving 6 bases between. This chain's CDR3 is CASSLERMNTEAFF. In DNA, the CDR3 is TGCGCCAGCAGCTTGGAGCGGATGAACACTGAAGCTTTCTTT.

This chain uses TRBV6-5 with TRBJ1-2, with a weak D call TRBD1 (6 bases). Trimming took off 2 bases at V and 8 bases at J, with 12 bases between the two ends. The CDR3 is 13 amino acids. CDR1 is MNHEY, CDR2 SVGAGI, per germline. CDR3 nucleotide sequence: TGTGCCAGCAGTTACACAGACAGGCTAGGCTACACCTTC. Its translation is CASSYTDRLGYTF.

The chain is built from TRBV5-1 and TRBJ2-3; 14 bases match TRBD2. This CDR3 has 16 residues. The J segment lost 6 bases and the V segment lost 4 bases, leaving 7 bases of the junction unmatched. Germline assignment: CDR1 SGHRS and CDR2 YFSETQ. The CDR3 region is CASSQGLAGEWDTQYF. CDR3 DNA sequence: TGCGCCAGCAGCCAGGGACTAGCGGGGGAGTGGGATACGCAGTATTTT.

In this sample, this clone turned up once. The chain carries TRBV9 and TRBJ2-5, with a tentative D call TRBD1 (6 bases). The CDR3 contains 14 residues. The V gene lost 4 bases and the J gene lost 1 base, with 11 bases spanning the gap. The germline CDR1 and CDR2 sequences are SGDLS and YYNGEE. As DNA, the CDR3 is TGTGCCAGCAGCCAAACAGGGATCCAAGAGACCCAGTACTTC. Protein product: CASSQTGIQETQYF.

This clone was recorded at least ten times. The chain recombines TRBV7-9 with TRBJ2-7, with 7 bases lining up with TRBD2. Looked up from germline, CDR1 is SEHNR and CDR2 is FQNEAQ (reference sequence). V trimming: 4 bases; J trimming: 10 bases; junction bases outside the gene matches: 10. CDR3 length: 13 residues. The CDR3 nucleotides read TGTGCCAGCAGCTCCCAACCTGCGGGGGATCAGTACTTC. Translating gives CASSSQPAGDQYF.

The chain couples TRBV19 to TRBJ1-4, with a tentative D call TRBD1 (5 bases). The V and J ends lost 6 bases and 8 bases respectively, with 19 bases between them. CDR3 size: 15 residues. Germline V gene data show CDR1 as LNHDA and CDR2 as SQIVND (reference sequence). DNA of the CDR3: TGTGCCAGTAGCCGCCCAGGGAATAGGCTGGAAAAACTGTTTTTT. Translating gives CASSRPGNRLEKLFF. Based on the CDR3 plus reference TRBV19 and TRBJ1-4, the full variable domain is DGGITQSPKYLFRKEGQNVTLSCEQNLNHDAMYWYRQDPGQGLRLIYYSQIVNDFQKGDIAEGYSVSREKKESFPLTVTSAQKNPTAFYLCASSRPGNRLEKLFFGSGTQLSVL.

The V gene is TRBV4-3, the J gene TRBJ2-7; 7 bases fit TRBD1. Germline trimming cut 0 bases from V and 6 bases from J; bases unmatched to any gene: 8. The CDR3 runs 15 residues. From germline, CDR1 is LGHNA and CDR2 YSLEER. CDR3 DNA sequence: TGCGCCAGCAGCCAAGAGGGGCAGGGGGACACCGAGCAGTACTTC. It is translated as CASSQEGQGDTEQYF.

The chain couples TRBV7-2 to TRBJ1-4; 9 bases are shared with TRBD1. The germline V gene encodes CDR1 SGHTA and CDR2 FQGNSA. V trimming: 5 bases; J trimming: 6 bases; junction bases outside the gene matches: 7. This CDR3 region has 15 residues. In DNA, the CDR3 is TGTGCCAGCAGCCGCGCGGGACAGGGATATGAAAAACTGTTTTTT. Translating it yields CASSRAGQGYEKLFF.

To note about this clone: One junction end disagrees with the germline gene, perhaps due to a read error. The CDR3 DNA is TGTGCCAGCAGATCTACAGGATTGAAAACTGAAGCTTTCTTT. Amino acids: CASRSTGLKTEAFF. The chain couples TRBV3-1 (or the pseudogene TRBV3-2) to TRBJ1-1, with D perhaps TRBD1 (5 bases). CDR1 is LGHDT and CDR2 is YNNKEL in the germline V gene (reference sequence). This CDR3 has 14 residues.

This clone has just a few counts. This chain joins TRBV5-1 and TRBJ2-1; 8 nucleotides match TRBD2. This CDR3 comprises 15 residues. Germline CDR1 and CDR2: SGHRS and YFSETQ. Trimming cost V 8 bases and J 8 bases; bases outside gene matches: 15. The DNA of the CDR3 is TGCGCCAGTATTAGTGGGACTAGAAATGGTCATGAGCAGTTCTTC. This translates into CASISGTRNGHEQFF. The entire variable domain, with the rest obtained from reference TRBV5-1 and TRBJ2-1, is as follows: KAGVTQTPRYLIKTRGQQVTLSCSPISGHRSVSWYQQTPGQGLQFLFEYFSETQRNKGNFPGRFSGRQFSNSRSEMNVSTLELGDSALYLCASISGTRNGHEQFFGPGTRLTVL.

This clone was found once. The CDR3 coding sequence is TGTGCCAGCAGCTTAGCATTAGGCCAGGCTGAAGCTTTCTTT. Amino acids: CASSLALGQAEAFF. This chain connects TRBV11-2 to TRBJ1-1; unclear D gene. Germline values: CDR1 SGHAT, CDR2 FQNNGV. V was pared by 1 base and J by 6 bases, with 12 bases between. The CDR3 runs 14 residues.

The chain couples TRBV11-2 to TRBJ1-2, with 7 bases matching TRBD1. The junction had 7 bases not matched to a gene; V was cut back by 6 bases and J by 6 bases. Germline-derived CDR1 and CDR2 are SGHAT and FQNNGV. CDR3 length: 13 residues. In nucleotides, the CDR3 is TGTGCCAGCAGTTTGGGACAGCACAATGGCTACACCTTC. Translation gives CASSLGQHNGYTF. The full variable domain, its missing parts supplied by reference TRBV11-2 and TRBJ1-2, is EAGVAQSPRYKIIEKRQSVAFWCNPISGHATLYWYQQILGQGPKLLIQFQNNGVVDDSQLPKDRFSAERLKGVDSTLKIQPAKLEDSAVYLCASSLGQHNGYTFGSGTRLTVV.